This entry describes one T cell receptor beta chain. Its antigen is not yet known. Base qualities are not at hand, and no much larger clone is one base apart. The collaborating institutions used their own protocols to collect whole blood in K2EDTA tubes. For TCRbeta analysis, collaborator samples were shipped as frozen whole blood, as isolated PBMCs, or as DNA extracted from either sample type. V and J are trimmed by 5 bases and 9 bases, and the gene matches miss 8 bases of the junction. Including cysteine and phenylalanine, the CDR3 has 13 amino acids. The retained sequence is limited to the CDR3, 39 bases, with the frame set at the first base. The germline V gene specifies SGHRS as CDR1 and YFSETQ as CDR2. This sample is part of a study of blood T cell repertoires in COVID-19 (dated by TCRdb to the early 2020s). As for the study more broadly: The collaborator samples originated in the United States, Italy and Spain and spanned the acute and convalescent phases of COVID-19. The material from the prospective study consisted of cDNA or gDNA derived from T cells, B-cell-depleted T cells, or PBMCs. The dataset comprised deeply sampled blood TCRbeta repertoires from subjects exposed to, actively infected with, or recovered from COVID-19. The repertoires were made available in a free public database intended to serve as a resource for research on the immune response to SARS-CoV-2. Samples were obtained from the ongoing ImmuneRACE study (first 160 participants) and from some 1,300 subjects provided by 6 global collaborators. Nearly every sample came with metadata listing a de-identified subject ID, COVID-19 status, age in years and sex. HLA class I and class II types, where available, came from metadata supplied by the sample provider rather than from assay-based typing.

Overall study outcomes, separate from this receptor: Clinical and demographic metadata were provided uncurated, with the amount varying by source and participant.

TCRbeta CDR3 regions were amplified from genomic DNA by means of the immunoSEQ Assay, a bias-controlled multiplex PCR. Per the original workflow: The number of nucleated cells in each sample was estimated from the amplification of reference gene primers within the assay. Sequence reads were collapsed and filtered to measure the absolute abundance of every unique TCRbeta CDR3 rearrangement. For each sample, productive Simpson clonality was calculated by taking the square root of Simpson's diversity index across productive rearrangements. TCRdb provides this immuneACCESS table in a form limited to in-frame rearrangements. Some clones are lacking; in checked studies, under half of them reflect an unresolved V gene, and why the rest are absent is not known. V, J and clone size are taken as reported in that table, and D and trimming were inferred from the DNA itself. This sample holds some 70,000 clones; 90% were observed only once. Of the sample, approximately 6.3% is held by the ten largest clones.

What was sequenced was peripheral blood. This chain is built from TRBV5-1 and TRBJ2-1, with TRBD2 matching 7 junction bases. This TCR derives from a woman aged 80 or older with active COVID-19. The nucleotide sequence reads TGCGCCAGCAGTGACCTAGCGGCCCGTGAGCAGTTCTTC. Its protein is CASSDLAAREQFF.